One T cell receptor beta chain is described in this entry. What it binds is unknown. This sample was taken from a study of cytomegalovirus exposure and HLA in healthy donors. For the study at large: Earlier findings included some 100 million unique TCR beta sequences obtained from roughly 200 million T cells. Early on, a data release was issued that held 80 million or so unique TCRs from HLA-typed donors. Regarding the study as a whole: There were three CMV-associated chains whose specificity for CMV antigens was confirmed in vitro. After further analysis at a later stage, around 17,000 TCR beta sequences were associated with HLA alleles at 0.05 false discovery rate.

PCR amplification relied on 60 Vbeta primers (plus 13 Jbeta primers). Clones were read by immunoSEQ multiplex PCR, and TCRdb kept only the in-frame ones, dropping some. This sample yields about 110,000 clones, of which 77% are seen a single time; roughly 3.9% belongs to the top ten. Per the germline V gene, CDR1 is MNHEY and CDR2 is SMNVEV (reference sequence). CDR3 size: 11 residues. The V end was cut by 4 bases, the J end by 6 bases, with 4 bases between. This TCR was sampled from a male donor in good health and CMV-seronegative. The source material was PBMCs. The chain is built from TRBV27 and TRBJ2-1; D is undetermined. This chain's CDR3 is CASSSSNEQFF. The CDR3, as DNA: TGTGCCAGCAGTTCGAGCAATGAGCAGTTCTTC.